This TCR beta chain is drawn from a study of blood T cell repertoires in COVID-19. At the level of the study: The United States, Italy and Spain supplied acute and convalescent COVID-19 samples. PBMCs, B-cell-depleted T cells, or T cells provided the cDNA or gDNA that made up the material.

Original data processing: It was from reference gene primer amplification that nucleated cell counts were estimated. Measured with immunoSEQ multiplex PCR; TCRdb has only the in-frame clones, and not every one. V, J and clone size are those of that table, while D and trimming were read from the DNA. The table has 60,000 to 75,000 clones, more than 75% seen once; the top ten hold less than 15%. A few counts support this clone. Sequencing was carried out using peripheral blood. This receptor was taken from a woman in her fifties or sixties with acute or convalescent COVID-19.

The CDR3 sequence: CASSTDGTDNTGELFF. As DNA, the CDR3 is TGCGCCAGCAGCACCGATGGGACAGACAACACCGGGGAGCTGTTTTTT. The rearrangement links TRBV5-1 to TRBJ2-2, with 7 bases lining up with TRBD1. After removal of 4 bases from V and 2 bases from J, the junction contained 8 bases not matched to a gene. CDR3 size: 16 residues. Looked up from germline, CDR1 is SGHRS and CDR2 is YFSETQ.